This T cell receptor beta chain was sequenced in a study of cytomegalovirus exposure and HLA in healthy donors. Broader study findings: Most of the TCR beta V segments (in an earlier analysis) were productive either about 87% or about 30% of the time.

Details on this clone: What it recognizes is unknown.

This CDR3 contains 16 residues. V shed 4 bases, J shed 7 bases, and the junction held 9 bases outside the gene matches. Germline-derived CDR1 and CDR2 are SGHAT and FQNNGV. Primers: 60 Vbeta forward and 13 Jbeta reverse. TCRdb's copy holds only in-frame clones and misses some; the assay was immunoSEQ multiplex PCR. The sample lists under 200,000 clones, roughly 79% occurring once. The chain recombines TRBV11-2 with TRBJ2-1; 11 positions match TRBD2. Sequenced: PBMCs. The sequence was collected from a man aged 25-40 years in good health and CMV-seronegative. The CDR3 region has the DNA TGTGCCAGCAGCTCACTTAGCGGGAGGGCCTCGAATGAGCAGTTCTTC. Protein sequence: CASSSLSGRASNEQFF.